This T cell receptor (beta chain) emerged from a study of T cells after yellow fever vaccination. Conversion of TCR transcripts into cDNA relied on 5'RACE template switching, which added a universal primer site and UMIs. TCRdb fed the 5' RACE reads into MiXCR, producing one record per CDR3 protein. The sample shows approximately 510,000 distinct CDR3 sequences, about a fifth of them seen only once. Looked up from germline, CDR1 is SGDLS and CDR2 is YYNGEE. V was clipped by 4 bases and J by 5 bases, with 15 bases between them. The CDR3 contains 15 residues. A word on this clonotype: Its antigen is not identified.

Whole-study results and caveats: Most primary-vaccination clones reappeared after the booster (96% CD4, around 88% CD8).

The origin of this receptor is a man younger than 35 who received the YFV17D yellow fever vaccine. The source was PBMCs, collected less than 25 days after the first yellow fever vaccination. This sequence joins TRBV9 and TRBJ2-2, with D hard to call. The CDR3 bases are TGTGCCAGCAGCCCCCCGGGCCTAACTACCGGGGAGCTGTTTTTT. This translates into CASSPPGLTTGELFF. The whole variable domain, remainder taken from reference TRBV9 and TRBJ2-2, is DSGVTQTPKHLITATGQRVTLRCSPRSGDLSVYWYQQSLDQGLQFLIQYYNGEERAKGNILERFSAQQFPDLHSELNLSSLELGDSALYFCASSPPGLTTGELFFGEGSRLTVL.